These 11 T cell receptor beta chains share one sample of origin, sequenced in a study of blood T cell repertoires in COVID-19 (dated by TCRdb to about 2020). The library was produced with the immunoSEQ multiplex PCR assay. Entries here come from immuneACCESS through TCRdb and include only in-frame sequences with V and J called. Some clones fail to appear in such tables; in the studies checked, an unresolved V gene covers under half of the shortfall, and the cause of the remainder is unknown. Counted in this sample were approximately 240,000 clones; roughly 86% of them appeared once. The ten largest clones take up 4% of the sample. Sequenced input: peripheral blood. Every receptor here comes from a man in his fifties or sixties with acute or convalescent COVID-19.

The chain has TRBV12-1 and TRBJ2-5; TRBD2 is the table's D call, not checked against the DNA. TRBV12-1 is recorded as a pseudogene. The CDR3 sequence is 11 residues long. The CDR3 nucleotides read TGTGCCAGCAGCTTTCGAGAGACCCAGTACTTC. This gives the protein CASSFRETQYF.

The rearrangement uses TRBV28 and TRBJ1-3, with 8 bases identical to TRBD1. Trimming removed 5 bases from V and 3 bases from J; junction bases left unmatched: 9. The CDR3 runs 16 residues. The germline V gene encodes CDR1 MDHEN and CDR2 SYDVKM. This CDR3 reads CASSRTGPFGGNTIYF. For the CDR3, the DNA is TGTGCCAGCAGTCGGACAGGGCCCTTTGGTGGAAACACCATATATTTT.

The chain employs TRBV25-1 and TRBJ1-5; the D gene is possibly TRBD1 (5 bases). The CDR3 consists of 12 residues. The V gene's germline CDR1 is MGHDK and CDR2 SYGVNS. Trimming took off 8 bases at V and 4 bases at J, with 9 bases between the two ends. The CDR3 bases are TGTGCCAGCGCAAAGGGGAATCAGCCCCAGCATTTT. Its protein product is CASAKGNQPQHF.

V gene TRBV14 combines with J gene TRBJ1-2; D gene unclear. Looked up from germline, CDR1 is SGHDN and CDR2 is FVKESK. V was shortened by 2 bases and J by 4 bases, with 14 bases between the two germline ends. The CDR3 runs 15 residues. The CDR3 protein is CASSQIPGSFYGYTF. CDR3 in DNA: TGTGCCAGCAGCCAAATTCCGGGATCGTTCTATGGCTACACCTTC.

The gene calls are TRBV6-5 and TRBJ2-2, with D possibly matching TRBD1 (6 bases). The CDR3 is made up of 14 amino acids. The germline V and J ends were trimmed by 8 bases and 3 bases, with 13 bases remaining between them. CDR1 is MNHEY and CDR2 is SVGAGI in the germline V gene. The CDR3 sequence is CASGLAGDTGELFF. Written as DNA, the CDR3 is TGTGCCAGCGGCCTAGCAGGGGACACCGGGGAGCTGTTTTTT.

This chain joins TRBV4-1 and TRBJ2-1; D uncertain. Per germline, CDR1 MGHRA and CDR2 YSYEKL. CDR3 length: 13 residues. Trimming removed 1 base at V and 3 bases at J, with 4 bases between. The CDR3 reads CASSQGVYNEQFF. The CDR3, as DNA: TGCGCCAGCAGCCAAGGAGTCTACAATGAGCAGTTCTTC.

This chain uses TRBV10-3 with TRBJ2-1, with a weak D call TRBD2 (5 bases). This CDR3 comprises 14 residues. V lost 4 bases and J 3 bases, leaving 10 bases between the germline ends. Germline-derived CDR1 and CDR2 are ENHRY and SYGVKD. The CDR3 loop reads CAISGPGYYNEQFF. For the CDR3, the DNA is TGTGCCATCAGTGGACCGGGATACTACAATGAGCAGTTCTTC.

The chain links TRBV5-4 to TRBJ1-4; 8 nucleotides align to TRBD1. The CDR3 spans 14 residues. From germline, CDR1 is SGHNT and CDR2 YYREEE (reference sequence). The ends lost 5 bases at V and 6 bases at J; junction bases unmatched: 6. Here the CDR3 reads CASRAGTGDEKLFF. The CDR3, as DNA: TGTGCCAGCAGAGCCGGGACAGGTGATGAAAAACTGTTTTTT.

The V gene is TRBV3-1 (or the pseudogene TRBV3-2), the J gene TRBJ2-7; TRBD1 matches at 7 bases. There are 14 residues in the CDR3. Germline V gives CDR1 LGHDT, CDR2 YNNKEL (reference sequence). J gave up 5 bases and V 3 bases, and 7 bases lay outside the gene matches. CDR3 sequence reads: CASSQGTVTHEQYF. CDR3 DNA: TGTGCCAGCAGCCAGGGGACAGTAACCCACGAGCAGTACTTC.

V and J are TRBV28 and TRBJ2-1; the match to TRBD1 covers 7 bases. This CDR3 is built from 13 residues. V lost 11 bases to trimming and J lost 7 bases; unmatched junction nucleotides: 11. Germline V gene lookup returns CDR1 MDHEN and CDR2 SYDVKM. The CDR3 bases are TGTGCCGGTCGTTATAGGGGGCGAAATGAGCAGTTCTTC. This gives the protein CAGRYRGRNEQFF. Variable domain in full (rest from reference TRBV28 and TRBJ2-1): DVKVTQSSRYLVKRTGEKVFLECVQDMDHENMFWYRQDPGLGLRLIYFSYDVKMKEKGDIPEGYSVSREKKERFSLILESASTNQTSMYLCAGRYRGRNEQFFGPGTRLTVL.

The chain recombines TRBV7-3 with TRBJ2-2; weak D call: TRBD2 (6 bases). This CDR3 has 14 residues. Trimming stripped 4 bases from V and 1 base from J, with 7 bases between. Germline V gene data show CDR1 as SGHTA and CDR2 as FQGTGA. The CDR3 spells CASSYGGNTGELFF. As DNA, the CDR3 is TGTGCCAGCAGCTACGGGGGGAACACCGGGGAGCTGTTTTTT.